The rows below give T cell receptor beta chains drawn from one sample of a study of cytomegalovirus exposure and HLA in healthy donors. Measured with immunoSEQ multiplex PCR; TCRdb has only the in-frame clones, and not every one. The sample contains fewer than 150,000 clones, around 76% of which appear only once. The specimen sequenced was PBMCs. Every receptor here comes from a man between 60 and 75 years old in good health and CMV-seropositive. Both conserved end residues are part of each CDR3. Fields, in order: V gene, D gene, CDR3 length, clone size, J gene, CDR3 DNA, CDR3 protein. The D gene is left open where the match is weak. Size is omitted from some rows. Given values are once, few, many or a class for expanded clones.

V gene: TRBV6-1; D gene: NA; CDR3 length: 14; clone size: once; J gene: TRBJ1-2; CDR3 DNA: TGTGCCAGCAGGGCGGCAGGGCGAGATTATAGCTACACCTTC; CDR3 protein: CASRAAGRDYSYTF
V gene: TRBV9; D gene: TRBD1; CDR3 length: 16; clone size: once; J gene: TRBJ2-4; CDR3 DNA: TGTGCCAGCAGCGTAGGAGGGGGACAGGGTAAAAACATTCAGTACTTC; CDR3 protein: CASSVGGGQGKNIQYF
V gene: TRBV7-9; D gene: NA; CDR3 length: 13; clone size: NA; J gene: TRBJ2-7; CDR3 DNA: TGTGCCAGCAGCCCCGGCAGGGATTACGAGCAGTACTTC; CDR3 protein: CASSPGRDYEQYF
V gene: TRBV30; D gene: NA; CDR3 length: 14; clone size: NA; J gene: TRBJ1-1; CDR3 DNA: TGTGCCTGGAGTGTACGCGGGGTGAACACTGAAGCTTTCTTT; CDR3 protein: CAWSVRGVNTEAFF
V gene: TRBV7-2; D gene: NA; CDR3 length: 15; clone size: once; J gene: TRBJ2-7; CDR3 DNA: TGTGCCAGCAGTTGGAGGTCGCGGGGCGGAAACGAGCAGTACTTC; CDR3 protein: CASSWRSRGGNEQYF
V gene: TRBV5-1; D gene: NA; CDR3 length: 15; clone size: NA; J gene: TRBJ1-1; CDR3 DNA: TGCGCCAGCAGCTCCAGGACATCGATGAACACTGAAGCTTTCTTT; CDR3 protein: CASSSRTSMNTEAFF
V gene: TRBV27; D gene: NA; CDR3 length: 11; clone size: NA; J gene: TRBJ2-7; CDR3 DNA: TGTGCCAGCGAGCCCCTCGGCGAGCAGTACTTC; CDR3 protein: CASEPLGEQYF
V gene: TRBV5-6; D gene: NA; CDR3 length: 11; clone size: NA; J gene: TRBJ2-7; CDR3 DNA: TGTGCCAGCAGCTTGGCTTACGAGCAGTACTTC; CDR3 protein: CASSLAYEQYF
V gene: TRBV7-2; D gene: NA; CDR3 length: 15; clone size: NA; J gene: TRBJ2-5; CDR3 DNA: TGTGCCAGCAGCCAAACCGGGGACCGGGGGGAGACCCAGTACTTC; CDR3 protein: CASSQTGDRGETQYF
V gene: TRBV27; D gene: TRBD1; CDR3 length: 14; clone size: few; J gene: TRBJ2-2; CDR3 DNA: TGTGCCAGCACCGGGACAGGGAAGGCCGGGGAGCTGTTTTTT; CDR3 protein: CASTGTGKAGELFF
V gene: TRBV10-3; D gene: TRBD2; CDR3 length: 14; clone size: NA; J gene: TRBJ2-1; CDR3 DNA: TGTGCCACGAAGCGGGAGGGCCCGTACAATGAGCAGTTCTTC; CDR3 protein: CATKREGPYNEQFF
V gene: TRBV4-1; D gene: TRBD2; CDR3 length: 17; clone size: once; J gene: TRBJ2-3; CDR3 DNA: TGCGCCAGCAGCCAAGACGGGACTAGCGGGGGCTCAGATACGCAGTATTTT; CDR3 protein: CASSQDGTSGGSDTQYF
V gene: TRBV7-2; D gene: TRBD1; CDR3 length: 17; clone size: NA; J gene: TRBJ2-3; CDR3 DNA: TGTGCCAGCAGCTTAGACCCGGCAGGGGGTAGCACAGATACGCAGTATTTT; CDR3 protein: CASSLDPAGGSTDTQYF
V gene: TRBV11-2; D gene: TRBD2; CDR3 length: 16; clone size: many; J gene: TRBJ2-7; CDR3 DNA: TGTGCCAGCAGCCCCGTAGGGGCGGGAGGGCGTCTAGCGCAGTACTTC; CDR3 protein: CASSPVGAGGRLAQYF
V gene: TRBV4-1; D gene: TRBD2; CDR3 length: 16; clone size: NA; J gene: TRBJ2-7; CDR3 DNA: TGCGCCAGCAGCCATGAATTAGCGGGAGAGGCTTACGAGCAGTACTTC; CDR3 protein: CASSHELAGEAYEQYF
V gene: TRBV30; D gene: TRBD1; CDR3 length: 13; clone size: NA; J gene: TRBJ1-5; CDR3 DNA: TGTGCCTGGAAGGGGACAGGAGAACAGCCCCAGCATTTT; CDR3 protein: CAWKGTGEQPQHF
V gene: TRBV28; D gene: NA; CDR3 length: 14; clone size: NA; J gene: TRBJ1-5; CDR3 DNA: TGTGCCAGCAGTTTATCTTTTAGCAATCAGCCCCAGCATTTT; CDR3 protein: CASSLSFSNQPQHF
V gene: TRBV7-9; D gene: TRBD1; CDR3 length: 15; clone size: NA; J gene: TRBJ1-4; CDR3 DNA: TGTGCCAGCAGCTTAGAACAGGGGTTTAATGAAAAACTGTTTTTT; CDR3 protein: CASSLEQGFNEKLFF
V gene: TRBV29-1; D gene: NA; CDR3 length: 14; clone size: once; J gene: TRBJ2-1; CDR3 DNA: TGCAGCGTGGGGGGGCGGGGGTTCTACAATGAGCAGTTCTTC; CDR3 protein: CSVGGRGFYNEQFF
V gene: TRBV5-1; D gene: NA; CDR3 length: 15; clone size: NA; J gene: TRBJ2-3; CDR3 DNA: TGCGCCAGCAGCTTGGTCAGGACAGAGACAGATACGCAGTATTTT; CDR3 protein: CASSLVRTETDTQYF
V gene: TRBV11-2; D gene: TRBD2; CDR3 length: 15; clone size: once; J gene: TRBJ2-7; CDR3 DNA: TGTGCCAGCAGCCCCGCTCTAGCGGGAGCCTACGAGCAGTACTTC; CDR3 protein: CASSPALAGAYEQYF
V gene: TRBV30; D gene: NA; CDR3 length: 13; clone size: NA; J gene: TRBJ1-1; CDR3 DNA: TGTGCCTGGATGCGGGCGAGGAACACTGAAGCTTTCTTT; CDR3 protein: CAWMRARNTEAFF
V gene: TRBV2; D gene: NA; CDR3 length: 18; clone size: few; J gene: TRBJ2-5; CDR3 DNA: TGTGCCAGCAGTGAAACAAGGGGCCGACAGGTTGGGGATAAGACCCAGTACTTC; CDR3 protein: CASSETRGRQVGDKTQYF
V gene: TRBV27; D gene: NA; CDR3 length: 13; clone size: NA; J gene: TRBJ2-7; CDR3 DNA: TGTGCCAGCAGCCAGGACAAATTCTACGAGCAGTACTTC; CDR3 protein: CASSQDKFYEQYF
V gene: TRBV28; D gene: TRBD2; CDR3 length: 15; clone size: once; J gene: TRBJ2-1; CDR3 DNA: TGTGCCAGCAGTCAATACAGCGGGAGACCCAATGAGCAGTTCTTC; CDR3 protein: CASSQYSGRPNEQFF
V gene: TRBV27; D gene: NA; CDR3 length: 17; clone size: NA; J gene: TRBJ2-7; CDR3 DNA: TGTGCCAGCAGCAACCCAATCGGTAGCGCGGATCTTTACGAGCAGTACTTC; CDR3 protein: CASSNPIGSADLYEQYF
V gene: TRBV2; D gene: TRBD1; CDR3 length: 12; clone size: NA; J gene: TRBJ2-5; CDR3 DNA: TGTGCCAGCCAGGGGGCCGGAGAGACCCAGTACTTC; CDR3 protein: CASQGAGETQYF
V gene: TRBV30; D gene: NA; CDR3 length: 12; clone size: NA; J gene: TRBJ1-1; CDR3 DNA: TGTGCCTCCAACAGGGAAGTTACTGATACTTTCTTT; CDR3 protein: CASNREVTDTFF
V gene: TRBV6-1; D gene: NA; CDR3 length: 14; clone size: NA; J gene: TRBJ1-2; CDR3 DNA: TGTGCCAGCAGTGAATTGGTCAGTAACTATGGCTACACCTTC; CDR3 protein: CASSELVSNYGYTF
V gene: TRBV5-4; D gene: TRBD2; CDR3 length: 16; clone size: few; J gene: TRBJ2-2; CDR3 DNA: TGTGCCAGCAGCCTCAGCGGGAGGGCCCTCACCGGGGAGCTGTTTTTT; CDR3 protein: CASSLSGRALTGELFF
V gene: TRBV25-1; D gene: NA; CDR3 length: 17; clone size: NA; J gene: TRBJ1-1; CDR3 DNA: TGTGCCAGCAGTGAATTTGAGGCTTCAGCGATGAACACTGAAGCTTTCTTT; CDR3 protein: CASSEFEASAMNTEAFF
V gene: TRBV2; D gene: TRBD2; CDR3 length: 14; clone size: NA; J gene: TRBJ2-5; CDR3 DNA: TGTGCCAGCAGCCGGGAGCCGGGGGGGGAGACCCAGTACTTC; CDR3 protein: CASSREPGGETQYF
V gene: TRBV4-2; D gene: NA; CDR3 length: 15; clone size: NA; J gene: TRBJ1-1; CDR3 DNA: TGTGCCAGCAGCCAAGGGGACTCCCGGAACACTGAAGCTTTCTTT; CDR3 protein: CASSQGDSRNTEAFF
V gene: TRBV30; D gene: NA; CDR3 length: 17; clone size: NA; J gene: TRBJ1-6; CDR3 DNA: TGTGCCTGGAGTCTCGGGGGGGCTAGCTCCTATAATTCACCCCTCCACTTT; CDR3 protein: CAWSLGGASSYNSPLHF
V gene: TRBV2; D gene: TRBD2; CDR3 length: 15; clone size: NA; J gene: TRBJ2-1; CDR3 DNA: TGTGCCAGCAGGGCGGCGGGGGGCCCCTACAATGAGCAGTTCTTC; CDR3 protein: CASRAAGGPYNEQFF
V gene: TRBV15; D gene: TRBD1; CDR3 length: 13; clone size: NA; J gene: TRBJ1-1; CDR3 DNA: TGTGCCACCAGCAGCTCCGACAGGGGGCAAGCTTTCTTT; CDR3 protein: CATSSSDRGQAFF
V gene: TRBV5-1; D gene: NA; CDR3 length: 16; clone size: NA; J gene: TRBJ1-1; CDR3 DNA: TGCGCCAGCAGCTTCGGCAGGACTAGCATGAACACTGAAGCTTTCTTT; CDR3 protein: CASSFGRTSMNTEAFF
V gene: TRBV2; D gene: TRBD2; CDR3 length: 15; clone size: NA; J gene: TRBJ2-7; CDR3 DNA: TGTGCCAGCAGCAGACTAGCGGGAGGATCCTACGAGCAGTACTTC; CDR3 protein: CASSRLAGGSYEQYF
V gene: TRBV5-8; D gene: NA; CDR3 length: 13; clone size: once; J gene: TRBJ1-5; CDR3 DNA: TGTGCCAGCAGCACGCAGGGGAATCAGCCCCAGCATTTT; CDR3 protein: CASSTQGNQPQHF
V gene: TRBV6-5; D gene: NA; CDR3 length: 14; clone size: NA; J gene: TRBJ1-5; CDR3 DNA: TGTGCCAGCAACTCTAGGAGGGGCAATCAGCCCCAGCATTTT; CDR3 protein: CASNSRRGNQPQHF
V gene: TRBV7-9; D gene: NA; CDR3 length: 16; clone size: NA; J gene: TRBJ1-1; CDR3 DNA: TGTGCCAGCAGCCGTTCCCAGGGCAGGGGCTACACTGAAGCTTTCTTT; CDR3 protein: CASSRSQGRGYTEAFF
V gene: TRBV28; D gene: TRBD1; CDR3 length: 16; clone size: NA; J gene: TRBJ1-1; CDR3 DNA: TGTGCCAGCATCTCAGGGGGTTTCGGGGGGAACACTGAAGCTTTCTTT; CDR3 protein: CASISGGFGGNTEAFF
V gene: TRBV5-4; D gene: TRBD1; CDR3 length: 13; clone size: NA; J gene: TRBJ2-3; CDR3 DNA: TGTGCCAGCAGCTGGGACAGTACAGATACGCAGTATTTT; CDR3 protein: CASSWDSTDTQYF
V gene: TRBV27; D gene: TRBD1; CDR3 length: 16; clone size: NA; J gene: TRBJ1-6; CDR3 DNA: TGTGCCAGCAGTTTAGTCTTGACAGGGGGAAATTCACCCCTCCACTTT; CDR3 protein: CASSLVLTGGNSPLHF
V gene: TRBV9; D gene: NA; CDR3 length: 16; clone size: NA; J gene: TRBJ1-1; CDR3 DNA: TGTGCCAGCAGCGTAGGGGCAACATTTATGAACACTGAAGCTTTCTTT; CDR3 protein: CASSVGATFMNTEAFF
V gene: TRBV14; D gene: TRBD1; CDR3 length: 16; clone size: NA; J gene: TRBJ2-2; CDR3 DNA: TGTGCCAGCAGCTCACCGGGACAGAGGGCCACCGGGGAGCTGTTTTTT; CDR3 protein: CASSSPGQRATGELFF